The entry below gives a single T cell receptor (beta chain) sequence along with its context. As handled by the study authors: Cell counts per sample came from amplifying reference gene primers. Clones were sequenced by immunoSEQ multiplex PCR, and TCRdb holds only the in-frame ones, with some missing. From that table come the V and J calls and clone size; the DNA was used to work out D and trimming. This sample has about 220,000 clones, with about 80% found just once. The germline V gene encodes CDR1 LNHNV and CDR2 YYDKDF (reference sequence). CDR3 length: 15 amino acids. With V trimmed by 7 bases and J by 7 bases, 10 bases remained unmatched. These data come from a study of blood T cell repertoires in COVID-19. Study overall: PBMCs, B-cell-depleted T cells, or T cells provided the cDNA or gDNA that made up the material.

This clonotype was sampled from a woman aged 55-75 years with acute or convalescent COVID-19. Sequenced material: peripheral blood. The chain combines TRBV15 with TRBJ1-6, with 7 bases fitting TRBD1. CDR3: CATKLGGQRNSPLHF. The DNA of the CDR3 is TGTGCCACCAAGCTCGGGGGACAGAGAAATTCACCCCTCCACTTT.